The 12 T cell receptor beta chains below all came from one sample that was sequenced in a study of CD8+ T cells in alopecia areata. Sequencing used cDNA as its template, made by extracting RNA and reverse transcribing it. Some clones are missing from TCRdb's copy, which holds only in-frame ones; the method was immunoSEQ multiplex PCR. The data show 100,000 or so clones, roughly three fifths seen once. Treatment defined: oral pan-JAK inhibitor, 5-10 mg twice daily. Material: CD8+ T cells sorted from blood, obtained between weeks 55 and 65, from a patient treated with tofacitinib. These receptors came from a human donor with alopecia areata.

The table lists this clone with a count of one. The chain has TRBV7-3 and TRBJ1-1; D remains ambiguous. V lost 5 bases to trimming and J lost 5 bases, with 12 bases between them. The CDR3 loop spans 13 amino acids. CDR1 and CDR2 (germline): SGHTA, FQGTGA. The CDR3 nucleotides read TGTGCCAGCAGCCCCAAACCGACGACTGAAGCTTTCTTT. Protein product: CASSPKPTTEAFF. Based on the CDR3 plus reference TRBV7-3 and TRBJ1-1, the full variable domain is GAGVSQTPSNKVTEKGKYVELRCDPISGHTALYWYRQSLGQGPEFLIYFQGTGAADDSGLPNDRFFAVRPEGSVSTLKIQRTERGDSAVYLCASSPKPTTEAFFGQGTRLTVV.

CDR3 coding DNA: TGTGCCAGCAGCTTGGGTCCCGGCAATCAGCCCCAGCATTTT. Translating it yields CASSLGPGNQPQHF. V gene TRBV7-8 combines with J gene TRBJ1-5; D gene uncertain. V was pared by 3 bases and J by 2 bases, with 8 bases between. CDR3 length: 14 amino acids. Germline CDR1 reads SGHVS; CDR2 reads FQNEAQ.

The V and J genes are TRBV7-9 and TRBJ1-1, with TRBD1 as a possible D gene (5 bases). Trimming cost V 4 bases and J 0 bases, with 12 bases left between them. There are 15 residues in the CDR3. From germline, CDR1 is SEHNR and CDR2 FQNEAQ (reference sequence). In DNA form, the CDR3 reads TGTGCCAGCAGCTCAACAGGATCCCTGAACACTGAAGCTTTCTTT. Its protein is CASSSTGSLNTEAFF.

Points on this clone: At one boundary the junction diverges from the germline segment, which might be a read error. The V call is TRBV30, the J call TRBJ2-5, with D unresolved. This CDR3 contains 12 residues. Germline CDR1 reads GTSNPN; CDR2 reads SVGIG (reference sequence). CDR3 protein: CACPVDQKTQYF. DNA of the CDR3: TGTGCCTGCCCCGTTGACCAAAAGACCCAGTACTTC.

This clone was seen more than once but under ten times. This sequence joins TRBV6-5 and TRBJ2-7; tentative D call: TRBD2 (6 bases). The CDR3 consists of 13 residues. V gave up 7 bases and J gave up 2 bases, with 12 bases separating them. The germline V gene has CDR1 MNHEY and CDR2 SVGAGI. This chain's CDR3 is CASTSSGAYEQYF. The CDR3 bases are TGTGCCAGCACGTCATCGGGGGCCTACGAGCAGTACTTC.

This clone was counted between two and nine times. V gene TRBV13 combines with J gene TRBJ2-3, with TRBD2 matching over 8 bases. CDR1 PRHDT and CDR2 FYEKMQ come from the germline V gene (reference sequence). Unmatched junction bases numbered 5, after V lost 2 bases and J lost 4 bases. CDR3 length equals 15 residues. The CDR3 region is CASSLRGGTADTQYF. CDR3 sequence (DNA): TGTGCCAGCAGCTTACGCGGGGGGACCGCAGATACGCAGTATTTT.

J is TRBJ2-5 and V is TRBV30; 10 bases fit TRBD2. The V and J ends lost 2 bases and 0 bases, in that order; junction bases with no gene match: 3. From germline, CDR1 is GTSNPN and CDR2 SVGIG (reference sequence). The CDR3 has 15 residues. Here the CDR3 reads CAWSTSGAYQETQYF. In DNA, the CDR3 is TGTGCCTGGAGTACTAGCGGGGCGTACCAAGAGACCCAGTACTTC.

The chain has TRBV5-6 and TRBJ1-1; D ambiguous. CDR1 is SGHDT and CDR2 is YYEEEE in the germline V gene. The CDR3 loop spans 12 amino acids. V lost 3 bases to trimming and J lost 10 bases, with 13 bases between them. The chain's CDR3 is CASSSSGGRAFF. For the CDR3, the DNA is TGTGCCAGCAGCTCCTCAGGTGGGAGAGCTTTCTTT.

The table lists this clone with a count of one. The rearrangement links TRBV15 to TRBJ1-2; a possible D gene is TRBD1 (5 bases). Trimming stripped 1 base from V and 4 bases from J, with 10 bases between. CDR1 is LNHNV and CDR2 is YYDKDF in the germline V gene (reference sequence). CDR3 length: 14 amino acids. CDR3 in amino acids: CATSRAGVAYGYTF. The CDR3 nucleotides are TGTGCCACCAGCAGAGCGGGGGTAGCCTATGGCTACACCTTC.

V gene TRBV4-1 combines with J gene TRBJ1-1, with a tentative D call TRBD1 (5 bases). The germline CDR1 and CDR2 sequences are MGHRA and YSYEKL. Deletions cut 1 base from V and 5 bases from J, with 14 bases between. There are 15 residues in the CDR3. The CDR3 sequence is CASSQGGRDRTEAFF. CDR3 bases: TGCGCCAGCAGCCAAGGGGGCAGGGATCGAACTGAAGCTTTCTTT.

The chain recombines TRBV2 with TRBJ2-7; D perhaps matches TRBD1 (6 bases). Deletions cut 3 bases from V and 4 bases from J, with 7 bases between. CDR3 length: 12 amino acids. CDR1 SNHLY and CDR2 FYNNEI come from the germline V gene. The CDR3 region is CASSDRGYEQYF. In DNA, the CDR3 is TGTGCCAGCAGTGACAGGGGATACGAGCAGTACTTC.

The CDR3 nucleotides read TGTGCCAGCAGTTCCGCGGGGGGCCTTCAGCCCCAGCATTTT. Protein product: CASSSAGGLQPQHF. V gene TRBV27 combines with J gene TRBJ1-5; D may be TRBD1 (6 bases). The germline V and J ends were trimmed by 4 bases and 6 bases, with 13 bases remaining between them. Looked up from germline, CDR1 is MNHEY and CDR2 is SMNVEV (reference sequence). This CDR3 region has 14 residues.